A single sample is the source of the 27 T cell receptor beta chains below, sequenced in a study of graft-versus-host responses after intestinal transplantation. The table came from immunoSEQ multiplex PCR; TCRdb's copy has only in-frame clones and leaves some out. The sample carries under 80,000 clones, about nine tenths recorded once. The specimen was PBMCs, collected 98 days after intestinal transplantation. The source is a human patient who received an intestinal transplant, so some T cells may come from the graft donor.

The chain links TRBV7-3 to TRBJ2-3, with unresolved D. The V gene's germline CDR1 is SGHTA and CDR2 FQGTGA. The CDR3 has 14 residues. Trimming removed 2 bases from V and 2 bases from J, with 8 bases in between. As DNA, the CDR3 is TGTGCCAGCAGCTTATCAGAAGACACAGATACGCAGTATTTT. Residues: CASSLSEDTDTQYF.

V is TRBV13 and J is TRBJ2-1; D gene ambiguous. This CDR3 region has 16 residues. Germline CDR1 reads PRHDT; CDR2 reads FYEKMQ (reference sequence). Trimming took off 0 bases at V and 0 bases at J, with 9 bases between the two ends. This CDR3 is CASSLGGIRSYNEQFF. CDR3 nucleotides: TGTGCCAGCAGCTTAGGAGGGATACGCTCCTACAATGAGCAGTTCTTC.

This clone came up a few times. The chain carries TRBV28 and TRBJ2-1; D gene unclear. The CDR3 loop spans 13 amino acids. V was clipped by 7 bases and J by 7 bases, with 14 bases between them. Germline V gives CDR1 MDHEN, CDR2 SYDVKM. CDR3 residues: CASTPTPENEQFF. For the CDR3, the DNA is TGTGCCAGCACCCCGACTCCTGAGAATGAGCAGTTCTTC.

The chain employs TRBV5-1 and TRBJ1-3; the D is unclear. Between the trimmed V and J ends, which lost 4 bases and 2 bases, there was a span of 7 bases. The germline CDR1 and CDR2 sequences are SGHRS and YFSETQ. This CDR3 is 13 amino acids long. The CDR3 nucleotides read TGCGCCAGCAGCGCCCAGGCTGGAAACACCATATATTTT. Protein product: CASSAQAGNTIYF.

The rearrangement links TRBV2 to TRBJ2-3; 9 bases fit TRBD2. The CDR3 is 16 amino acids. CDR1 and CDR2 from the germline V gene are SNHLY and FYNNEI. Germline trimming cut 4 bases from V and 5 bases from J; bases unmatched to any gene: 10. CDR3 sequence reads: CASSVLVGLARDTQYF. In DNA, the CDR3 is TGTGCCAGCAGTGTCTTGGTGGGACTAGCTAGAGATACGCAGTATTTT.

This chain connects TRBV15 to TRBJ2-7; a weak D match, TRBD1 (5 bases). The germline V gene encodes CDR1 LNHNV and CDR2 YYDKDF (reference sequence). V lost 2 bases, J lost 1 base, and 12 bases lay in between. This CDR3 contains 15 residues. The CDR3 DNA reads TGTGCCACCAGCAGATCAGGGAAACTTTCCTACGAGCAGTACTTC. It codes for CATSRSGKLSYEQYF.

V usage is TRBV5-4 and J usage is TRBJ2-1, with 9 positions matching TRBD2. Germline loops: CDR1 SGHNT, CDR2 YYREEE (reference sequence). CDR3 length: 17 residues. V shed 0 bases, J shed 4 bases, and the junction held 8 bases outside the gene matches. CDR3 sequence: CASSLASGLAVYNEQFF. The CDR3 nucleotides are TGTGCCAGCAGCTTGGCGTCGGGACTAGCCGTGTACAATGAGCAGTTCTTC.

This rearrangement joins TRBV5-5 to TRBJ2-7; tentatively, D is TRBD1 or TRBD2 (5 bases each). The CDR3 length is 14 residues. CDR1 SGHKS and CDR2 YYEKEE come from the germline V gene (reference sequence). V lost 3 bases, J lost 3 bases, and 13 bases lay in between. Here the CDR3 reads CASSSTSGHYEQYF. The DNA for the CDR3 is TGTGCCAGCAGCTCCACTTCGGGGCACTACGAGCAGTACTTC. Looking up the rest from reference TRBV5-5 and TRBJ2-7 gives the full variable domain: DAGVTQSPTHLIKTRGQQVTLRCSPISGHKSVSWYQQVLGQGPQFIFQYYEKEERGRGNFPDRFSARQFPNYSSELNVNALLLGDSALYLCASSSTSGHYEQYFGPGTRLTVT.

The chain employs TRBV10-2 and TRBJ2-5; 10 bases fit TRBD2. Per germline, CDR1 WSHSY and CDR2 SAAADI. This CDR3 has 14 residues. With 7 bases clipped from V and 0 bases from J, the junction kept 2 bases outside the gene matches. DNA for the CDR3: TGCGCCAGCACTAGCGGGGGTCACCAAGAGACCCAGTACTTC. As protein: CASTSGGHQETQYF.

The chain links TRBV10-3 to TRBJ2-1, with TRBD2 matching over 10 bases. Unmatched junction bases numbered 5, after V lost 6 bases and J lost 3 bases. CDR1 is ENHRY and CDR2 is SYGVKD in the germline V gene. The CDR3 is 15 amino acids. CDR3 residues: CAISLAGEVYNEQFF. The CDR3 bases are TGTGCCATCAGCCTAGCGGGAGAGGTCTACAATGAGCAGTTCTTC.

This clone was found once. The J gene is TRBJ1-5, the V gene TRBV7-8; D may be TRBD1 (5 bases). The CDR3 is made up of 15 amino acids. The germline CDR1 and CDR2 sequences are SGHVS and FQNEAQ. With 5 bases removed from V and 5 bases from J, the gap between germline ends came to 16 bases. Here the CDR3 reads CASSATRQFDQPQHF. In nucleotides, the CDR3 is TGTGCCAGCAGCGCTACTAGACAGTTCGATCAGCCCCAGCATTTT.

The chain couples TRBV5-1 to TRBJ2-3, with D hard to call. The germline V and J ends were trimmed by 4 bases and 3 bases, with 18 bases remaining between them. CDR1 is SGHRS and CDR2 is YFSETQ in the germline V gene. This CDR3 has 16 amino acids. The CDR3 region is CASSLDPPAGTDTQYF. For the CDR3, the DNA is TGCGCCAGCAGCCTGGACCCACCTGCTGGGACAGATACGCAGTATTTT.

V usage is TRBV9 and J usage is TRBJ1-2; 11 bases agree with TRBD1. In germline, CDR1 is SGDLS, CDR2 YYNGEE. V gave up 6 bases and J gave up 6 bases; unmatched junction bases: 13. The CDR3 totals 16 residues. The CDR3 here is CASTLDGQGALDGYTF. CDR3 sequence (DNA): TGTGCCAGCACCTTAGACGGACAGGGGGCGCTGGATGGCTACACCTTC.

The chain couples TRBV30 to TRBJ2-7, with D possibly TRBD2 on 5 matching bases. V was clipped by 3 bases and J by 0 bases, with 9 bases between them. This CDR3 contains 13 residues. Germline assignment: CDR1 GTSNPN and CDR2 SVGIG (reference sequence). The CDR3, as DNA: TGTGCCTGGAGAGGAGGTAGCTCCTACGAGCAGTACTTC. The encoded protein is CAWRGGSSYEQYF.

The chain uses TRBV6-5 and TRBJ1-1, with TRBD1 matching 9 bases. The CDR3 is 15 amino acids. CDR1 is MNHEY and CDR2 is SVGAGI in the germline V gene. V gave up 2 bases and J gave up 3 bases; unmatched junction bases: 4. The CDR3 sequence: CASSYPDRGDTEAFF. CDR3 nucleotide sequence: TGTGCCAGCAGTTACCCCGACAGGGGGGACACTGAAGCTTTCTTT.

V gene TRBV6-5 combines with J gene TRBJ2-2, with D possibly TRBD2 on 7 matching bases. Trimming removed 7 bases at V and 7 bases at J, with 19 bases between. Germline V CDR1 and CDR2: MNHEY, SVGAGI. This CDR3 has 15 amino acids. In DNA form, the CDR3 reads TGTGCCAGCACCCACAGACGGGGGGCGAGCGGGGAGCTGTTTTTT. Amino acids: CASTHRRGASGELFF.

In the case of this clone: The same CDR3 arises from other DNA sequences in this sample as well. The chain has TRBV18 and TRBJ1-2, with a weak D call TRBD1 (6 bases). This CDR3 contains 14 residues. V lost 3 bases and J 6 bases, leaving 14 bases between the germline ends. Germline CDR1 KGHSH, CDR2 LQKENI. The CDR3 DNA is TGTGCCAGCTCACCCCAACAGGGAGTCGATGGCTACACCTTC. Its translation is CASSPQQGVDGYTF.

V usage is TRBV4-2 and J usage is TRBJ1-3; a weak D match, TRBD1 (5 bases). Germline CDR1 is LGHNA and CDR2 is YNFKEQ. V lost 3 bases, J lost 0 bases, and 9 bases lay in between. The CDR3 covers 15 residues. CDR3 nucleotide sequence: TGTGCCAGCAGCCAGGGACGGATCTCTGGAAACACCATATATTTT. As protein: CASSQGRISGNTIYF.

V gene TRBV5-1 combines with J gene TRBJ1-1; tentative D call: TRBD1 (6 bases). The CDR3 covers 15 residues. Deletions cut 1 base from V and 5 bases from J, with 15 bases between. Germline CDR1 SGHRS, CDR2 YFSETQ. In nucleotides, the CDR3 is TGCGCCAGCAGCTTGTACTTTCCGGGGACAACTGAAGCTTTCTTT. Its protein is CASSLYFPGTTEAFF.

V gene TRBV27 combines with J gene TRBJ2-1; a possible D gene is TRBD2 (5 bases). V shed 2 bases and J shed 4 bases, with 6 bases lying between them. This CDR3 region has 13 residues. CDR1 and CDR2 from the germline V gene are MNHEY and SMNVEV (reference sequence). The CDR3 loop reads CASSLGLYNEQFF. In DNA, the CDR3 is TGTGCCAGCAGTTTAGGACTGTACAATGAGCAGTTCTTC.

The chain couples TRBV27 to TRBJ1-1, with unresolved D. Germline V gene lookup returns CDR1 MNHEY and CDR2 SMNVEV (reference sequence). This CDR3 has 14 residues. Trimming took off 6 bases at V and 4 bases at J, with 15 bases between the two ends. The CDR3 DNA sequence: TGTGCCAGCAGGCCCGGGCTGGGTGGCACTGAAGCTTTCTTT. This sequence encodes CASRPGLGGTEAFF.

The rearrangement uses TRBV7-3 and TRBJ2-5; a possible D gene is TRBD2 (5 bases). Germline CDR1 is SGHTA and CDR2 is FQGTGA. Trimming left V 5 bases short and J 5 bases short, with 9 bases between. The CDR3 has 12 amino acids. The CDR3 protein is CASSTSGETQYF. For the CDR3, the DNA is TGTGCCAGCAGCACCTCGGGGGAGACCCAGTACTTC.

J is TRBJ2-1 and V is TRBV18; 9 bases fit TRBD2. Germline V lookup: CDR1 KGHSH, CDR2 LQKENI. This CDR3 comprises 18 residues. The trim removed 1 base at V and 0 bases at J, leaving 7 bases unmatched. CDR3 sequence: CASSPLAGAPNSYNEQFF. DNA of the CDR3: TGTGCCAGCTCACCACTAGCGGGGGCCCCCAACTCCTACAATGAGCAGTTCTTC.

The chain uses TRBV13 and TRBJ2-7; tentative D call: TRBD2 (7 bases). Germline assignment: CDR1 PRHDT and CDR2 FYEKMQ (reference sequence). The ends were cut back, 4 bases at V and 6 bases at J, with 10 bases in the middle. The CDR3 is 12 amino acids. The DNA for the CDR3 is TGTGCCAGCAGCTCTAGGGGGGGCGAGCAGTACTTC. Its translation: CASSSRGGEQYF.

This chain links TRBV5-1 with TRBJ2-3; maybe TRBD2 (7 bases). CDR3 length: 15 residues. Trimming removed 5 bases at V and 1 base at J, with 14 bases between. The germline gives CDR1 SGHRS, CDR2 YFSETQ. The CDR3 reads CASSRGGVGTDTQYF. DNA of the CDR3: TGCGCCAGCAGTAGGGGGGGCGTTGGCACAGATACGCAGTATTTT.

The chain links TRBV30 to TRBJ2-1; D might be TRBD1 or TRBD2, each matching 7 bases. Germline lookup yields CDR1 GTSNPN and CDR2 SVGIG (reference sequence). The CDR3 consists of 15 residues. V lost 0 bases to trimming and J lost 9 bases, with 18 bases between them. CDR3 DNA: TGTGCCTGGAGTGTAAAGAGGGGGCGGGGGATTGAGCAGTTCTTC. Translating it yields CAWSVKRGRGIEQFF.

The V gene is TRBV28, the J gene TRBJ1-1; 8 bases are a match to TRBD1. With 6 bases clipped from V and 3 bases from J, the junction kept 0 bases outside the gene matches. The CDR3 length is 12 residues. Germline assignment: CDR1 MDHEN and CDR2 SYDVKM. Here the CDR3 DNA reads TGTGCCAGCAGGACAGGGGACACTGAAGCTTTCTTT. Translated, it gives CASRTGDTEAFF. The variable domain in full, with the rest retrieved from reference TRBV28 and TRBJ1-1, is DVKVTQSSRYLVKRTGEKVFLECVQDMDHENMFWYRQDPGLGLRLIYFSYDVKMKEKGDIPEGYSVSREKKERFSLILESASTNQTSMYLCASRTGDTEAFFGQGTRLTVV.